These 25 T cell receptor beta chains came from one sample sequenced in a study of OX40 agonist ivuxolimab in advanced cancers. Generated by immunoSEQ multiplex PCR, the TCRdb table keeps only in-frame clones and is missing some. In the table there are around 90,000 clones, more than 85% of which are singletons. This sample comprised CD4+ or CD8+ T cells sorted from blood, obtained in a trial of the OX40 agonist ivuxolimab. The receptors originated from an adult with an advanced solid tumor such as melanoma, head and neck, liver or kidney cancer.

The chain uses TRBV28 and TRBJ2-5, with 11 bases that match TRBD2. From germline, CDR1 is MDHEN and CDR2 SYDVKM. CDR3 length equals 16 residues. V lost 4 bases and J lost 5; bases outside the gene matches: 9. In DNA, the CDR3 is TGTGCCAGCAGTTCCCCTCCTAGCGGGAGGCGGGAGACCCAGTACTTC. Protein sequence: CASSSPPSGRRETQYF. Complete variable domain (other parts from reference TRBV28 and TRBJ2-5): DVKVTQSSRYLVKRTGEKVFLECVQDMDHENMFWYRQDPGLGLRLIYFSYDVKMKEKGDIPEGYSVSREKKERFSLILESASTNQTSMYLCASSSPPSGRRETQYFGPGTRLLVL.

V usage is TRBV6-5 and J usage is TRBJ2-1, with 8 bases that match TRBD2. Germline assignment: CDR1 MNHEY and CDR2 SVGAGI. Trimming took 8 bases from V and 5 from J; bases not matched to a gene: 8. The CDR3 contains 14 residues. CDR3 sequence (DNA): TGTGCCAGCTCGCGGACGGGAGGGGACAATGAGCAGTTCTTC. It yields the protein CASSRTGGDNEQFF.

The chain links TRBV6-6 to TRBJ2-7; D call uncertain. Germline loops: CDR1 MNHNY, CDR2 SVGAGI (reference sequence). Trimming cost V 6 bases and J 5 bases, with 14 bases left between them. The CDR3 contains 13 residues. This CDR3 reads CASRTSLENEQYF. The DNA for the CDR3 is TGTGCCAGCAGAACAAGCCTGGAGAACGAGCAGTACTTC.

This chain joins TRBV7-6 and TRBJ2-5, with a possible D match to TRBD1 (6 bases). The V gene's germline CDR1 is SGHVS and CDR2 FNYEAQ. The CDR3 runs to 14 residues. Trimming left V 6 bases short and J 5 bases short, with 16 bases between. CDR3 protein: CASSRTDSWETQYF. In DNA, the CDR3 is TGTGCCAGCAGTCGAACGGACAGTTGGGAGACCCAGTACTTC.

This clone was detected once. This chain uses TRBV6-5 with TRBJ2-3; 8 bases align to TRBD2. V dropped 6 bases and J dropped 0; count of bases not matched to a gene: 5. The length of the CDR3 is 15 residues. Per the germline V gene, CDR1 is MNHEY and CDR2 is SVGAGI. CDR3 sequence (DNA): TGTGCCAGCAGCTCGGGGGGGACTAGCACAGATACGCAGTATTTT. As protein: CASSSGGTSTDTQYF.

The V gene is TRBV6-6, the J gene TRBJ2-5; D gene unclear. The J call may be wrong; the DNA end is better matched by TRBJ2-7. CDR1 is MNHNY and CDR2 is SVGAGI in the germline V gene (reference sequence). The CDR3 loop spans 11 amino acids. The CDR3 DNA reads TGTGCCAGCAGTTCAGACAACGAGCAGTACTTC. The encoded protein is CASSSDNEQYF.

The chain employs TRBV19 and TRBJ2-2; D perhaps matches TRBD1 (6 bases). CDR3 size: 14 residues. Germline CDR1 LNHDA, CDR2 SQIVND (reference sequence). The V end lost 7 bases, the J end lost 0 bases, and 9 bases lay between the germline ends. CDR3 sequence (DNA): TGTGCCAGTATACAGGGCCCGAACACCGGGGAGCTGTTTTTT. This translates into CASIQGPNTGELFF.

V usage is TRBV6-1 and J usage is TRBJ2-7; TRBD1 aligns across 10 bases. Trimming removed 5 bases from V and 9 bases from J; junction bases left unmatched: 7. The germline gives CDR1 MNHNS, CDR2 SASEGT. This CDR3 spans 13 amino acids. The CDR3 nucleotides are TGTGCCAGCAGTATCCGACAGGGGGCGCGGCAGTACTTC. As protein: CASSIRQGARQYF.

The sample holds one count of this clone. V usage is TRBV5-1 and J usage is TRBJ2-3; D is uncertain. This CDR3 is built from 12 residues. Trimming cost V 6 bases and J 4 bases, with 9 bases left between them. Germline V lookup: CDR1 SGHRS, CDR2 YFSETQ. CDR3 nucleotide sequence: TGCGCCAGCAAAGAAGAATCAGATACGCAGTATTTT. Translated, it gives CASKEESDTQYF.

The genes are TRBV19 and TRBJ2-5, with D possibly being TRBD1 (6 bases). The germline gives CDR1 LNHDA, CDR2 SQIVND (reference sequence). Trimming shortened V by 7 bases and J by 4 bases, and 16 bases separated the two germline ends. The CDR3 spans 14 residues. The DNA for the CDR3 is TGTGCCAGTACAAAAACAGGGTTTGGAGAGACCCAGTACTTC. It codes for CASTKTGFGETQYF.

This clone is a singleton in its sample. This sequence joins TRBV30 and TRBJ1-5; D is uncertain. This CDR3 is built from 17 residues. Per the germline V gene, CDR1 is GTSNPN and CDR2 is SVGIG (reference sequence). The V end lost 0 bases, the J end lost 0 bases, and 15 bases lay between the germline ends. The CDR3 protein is CAWSVPSPGYSNQPQHF. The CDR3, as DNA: TGTGCCTGGAGTGTACCTTCGCCGGGATATAGCAATCAGCCCCAGCATTTT.

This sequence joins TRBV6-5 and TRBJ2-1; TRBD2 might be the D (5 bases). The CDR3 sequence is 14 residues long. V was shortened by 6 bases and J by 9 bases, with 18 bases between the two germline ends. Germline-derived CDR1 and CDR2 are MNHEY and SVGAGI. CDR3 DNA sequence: TGTGCCAGCAGCCTAATGAGGGCCGGCGGTGAGCAGTTCTTC. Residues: CASSLMRAGGEQFF.

CDR3 in amino acids: CASSQGTSGTYEQYF. In DNA, the CDR3 is TGCGCCAGCAGCCAAGGGACTAGCGGAACCTACGAGCAGTACTTC. This sequence joins TRBV4-1 and TRBJ2-7; 10 positions agree with TRBD2. Unmatched junction bases numbered 2, after V lost 1 base and J lost 2 bases. This CDR3 comprises 15 residues. Germline CDR1 MGHRA, CDR2 YSYEKL.

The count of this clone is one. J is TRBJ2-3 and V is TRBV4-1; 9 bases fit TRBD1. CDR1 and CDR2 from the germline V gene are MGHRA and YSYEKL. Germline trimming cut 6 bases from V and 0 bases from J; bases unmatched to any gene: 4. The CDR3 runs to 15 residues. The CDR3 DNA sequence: TGCGCCAGCAGATCCGGGACAGGGAGCACAGATACGCAGTATTTT. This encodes CASRSGTGSTDTQYF.

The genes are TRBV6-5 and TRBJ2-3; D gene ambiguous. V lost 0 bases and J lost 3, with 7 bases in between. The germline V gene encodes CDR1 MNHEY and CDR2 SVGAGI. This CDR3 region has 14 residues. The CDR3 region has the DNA TGTGCCAGCAGTTACTCTGGGGTTACAGATACGCAGTATTTT. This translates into CASSYSGVTDTQYF.

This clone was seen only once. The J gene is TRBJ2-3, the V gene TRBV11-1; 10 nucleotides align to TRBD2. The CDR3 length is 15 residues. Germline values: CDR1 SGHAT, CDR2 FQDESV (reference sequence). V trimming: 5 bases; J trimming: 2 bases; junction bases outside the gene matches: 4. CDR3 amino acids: CASSLGLATTDTQYF. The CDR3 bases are TGTGCCAGCAGCCTGGGACTAGCGACCACAGATACGCAGTATTTT. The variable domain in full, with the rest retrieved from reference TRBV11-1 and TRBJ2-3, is EAEVAQSPRYKITEKSQAVAFWCDPISGHATLYWYRQILGQGPELLVQFQDESVVDDSQLPKDRFSAERLKGVDSTLKIQPAELGDSAMYLCASSLGLATTDTQYFGPGTRLTVL.

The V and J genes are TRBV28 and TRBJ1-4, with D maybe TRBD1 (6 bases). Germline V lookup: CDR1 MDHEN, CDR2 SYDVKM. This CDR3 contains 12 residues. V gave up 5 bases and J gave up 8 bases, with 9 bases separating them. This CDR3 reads CASSERGEKLFF. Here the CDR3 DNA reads TGTGCCAGCAGTGAAAGGGGGGAAAAACTGTTTTTT.

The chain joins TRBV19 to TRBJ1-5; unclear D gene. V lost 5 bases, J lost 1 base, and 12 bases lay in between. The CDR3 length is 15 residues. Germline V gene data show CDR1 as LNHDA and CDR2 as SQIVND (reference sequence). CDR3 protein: CASSFGTRSNQPQHF. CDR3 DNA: TGTGCCAGTAGTTTCGGCACACGCAGCAATCAGCCCCAGCATTTT.

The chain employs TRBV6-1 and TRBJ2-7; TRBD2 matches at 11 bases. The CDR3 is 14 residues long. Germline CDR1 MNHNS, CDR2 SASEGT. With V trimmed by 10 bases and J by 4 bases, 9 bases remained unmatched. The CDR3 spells CATRLLAGGYEQYF. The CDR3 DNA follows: TGTGCCACCCGTCTTCTAGCGGGAGGTTACGAGCAGTACTTC.

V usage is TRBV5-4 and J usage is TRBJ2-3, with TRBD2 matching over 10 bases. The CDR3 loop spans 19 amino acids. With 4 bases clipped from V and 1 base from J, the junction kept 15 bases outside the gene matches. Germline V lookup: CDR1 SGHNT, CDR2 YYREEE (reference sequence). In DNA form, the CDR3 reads TGTGCCAGCAGCCCCTTGAGTACCGCTAGCGGGAGCGGCACAGATACGCAGTATTTT. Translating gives CASSPLSTASGSGTDTQYF.

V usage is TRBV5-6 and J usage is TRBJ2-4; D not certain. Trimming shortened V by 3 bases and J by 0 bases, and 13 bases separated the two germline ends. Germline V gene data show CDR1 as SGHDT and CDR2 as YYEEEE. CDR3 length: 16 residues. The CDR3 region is CASSSTEILAKNIQYF. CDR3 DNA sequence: TGTGCCAGCAGCTCGACTGAGATACTAGCCAAAAACATTCAGTACTTC. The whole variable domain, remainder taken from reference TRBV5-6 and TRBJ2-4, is DAGVTQSPTHLIKTRGQQVTLRCSPKSGHDTVSWYQQALGQGPQFIFQYYEEEERQRGNFPDRFSGHQFPNYSSELNVNALLLGDSALYLCASSSTEILAKNIQYFGAGTRLSVL.

As DNA, the CDR3 is TGTGCCAGCAGTTTTTGGCTAGGGCTAAGCTCCTACGAGCAGTACTTC. Translated, it gives CASSFWLGLSSYEQYF. The chain carries TRBV28 and TRBJ2-7, with D hard to call. There are 16 residues in the CDR3. V was trimmed by 3 bases and J by 0 bases, leaving 15 bases between them. The germline V gene encodes CDR1 MDHEN and CDR2 SYDVKM.

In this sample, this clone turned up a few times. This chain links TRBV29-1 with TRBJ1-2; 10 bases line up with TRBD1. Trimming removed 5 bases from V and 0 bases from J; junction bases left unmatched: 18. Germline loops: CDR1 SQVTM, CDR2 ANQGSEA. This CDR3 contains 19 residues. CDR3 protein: CSVSSPGTGDSTSNYGYTF. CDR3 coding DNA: TGCAGCGTTTCTAGTCCCGGGACAGGGGATTCCACTTCTAACTATGGCTACACCTTC.

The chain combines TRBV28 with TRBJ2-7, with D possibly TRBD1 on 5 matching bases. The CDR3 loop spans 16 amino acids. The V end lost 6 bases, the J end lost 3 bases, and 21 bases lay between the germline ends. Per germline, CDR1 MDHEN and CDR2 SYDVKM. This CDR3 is CASSPTGVIGFYEQYF. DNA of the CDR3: TGTGCCAGCAGCCCCACAGGAGTAATCGGGTTCTACGAGCAGTACTTC.

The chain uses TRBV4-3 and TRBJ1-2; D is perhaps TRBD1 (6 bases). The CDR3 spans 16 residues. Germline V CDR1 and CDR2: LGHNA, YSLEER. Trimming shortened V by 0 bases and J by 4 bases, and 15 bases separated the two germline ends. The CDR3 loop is CASSQDWRQASYGYTF. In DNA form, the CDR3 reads TGCGCCAGCAGCCAAGATTGGAGACAGGCAAGCTATGGCTACACCTTC.